The rows below give T cell receptor beta chains drawn from one sample of a study of Graves' ophthalmopathy and Graves' hyperthyroidism. TCRdb re-called the multiplex PCR reads with MiXCR, one entry per CDR3 protein. The sample consists of 500,000 to 700,000 distinct CDR3 sequences, over 20% of them appearing once. The sequenced sample was peripheral blood. These receptors came from a woman aged 18 to 35 with stable Graves' hyperthyroidism. Some clones in this sample may be carry-over from other donors' samples. Both conserved end residues are part of each CDR3. D genes are given only for firm matches. The size entry is marked missing in some rows and otherwise reads once, few, many or a size class.

NA | TRBJ2-7 | many | TRBV2 | CASSAFGGLTYEQYF | TGTGCCAGCAGTGCTTTCGGCGGTTTGACCTACGAGCAGTACTTC
TRBD1 | TRBJ1-5 | many | TRBV30 | CAWSARAGGQPQHF | TGTGCCTGGAGTGCCCGGGCAGGGGGGCAGCCCCAGCATTTT
NA | TRBJ1-1 | many | TRBV15 | CATSSLAPPEGDEAFF | TGTGCCACCAGCAGTCTGGCGCCTCCCGAGGGAGATGAAGCTTTCTTT
NA | TRBJ1-1 | many | TRBV6-1 | CASSPRRGHTEAFF | TGTGCCAGCAGTCCGCGACGGGGGCACACTGAAGCTTTCTTT
NA | TRBJ2-7 | NA | TRBV6-1 | CASSKDTGGYEQYF | TGTGCCAGCAGTAAAGACACCGGCGGGTACGAGCAGTACTTC
TRBD1 | TRBJ2-2 | few | TRBV30 | CAWQTGDTGELFF | TGTGCCTGGCAGACAGGGGACACCGGGGAGCTGTTTTTT
NA | TRBJ2-7 | few | TRBV4-1 | CASSHLRGGFGYEQYF | TGCGCCAGCAGCCACCTCCGAGGAGGGTTCGGCTACGAGCAGTACTTC
TRBD2 | TRBJ2-5 | NA | TRBV5-1 | CASSFSGGDGETQYF | TGCGCCAGCAGCTTTAGCGGGGGCGACGGAGAGACCCAGTACTTC
TRBD1 | TRBJ1-2 | many | TRBV29-1 | CSVPGGSYGYTF | TGCAGCGTTCCAGGGGGTTCCTATGGCTACACCTTC
NA | TRBJ2-7 | NA | TRBV2 | CATANQGSSYEQYF | TGTGCCACCGCAAATCAGGGGAGCTCCTACGAGCAGTACTTC
TRBD1 | TRBJ1-6 | NA | TRBV13 | CASSLGGTGGPVGNSPLHF | TGTGCCAGCAGCTTAGGAGGGACAGGGGGCCCCGTGGGGAATTCACCCCTCCACTTT
NA | TRBJ2-7 | NA | TRBV6-1 | CASSEGLGLPSREQYF | TGTGCCAGCAGTGAAGGCTTGGGGCTCCCGTCACGCGAGCAGTACTTC
NA | TRBJ2-7 | many | TRBV7-2 | CASSPHSYEQYF | TGTGCCAGCAGCCCACACTCCTACGAGCAGTACTTC
NA | TRBJ1-2 | NA | TRBV20-1 | CSARGVAGYGYTF | TGCAGTGCGCGGGGGGTAGCAGGCTATGGCTACACCTTC
NA | TRBJ2-2 | many | TRBV5-1 | CASSRDSVVRELFF | TGCGCCAGCAGCCGGGACTCCGTTGTTAGGGAGCTGTTTTTT
TRBD1 | TRBJ1-2 | many | TRBV7-2 | CASSGDRGLGYTF | TGTGCCAGCAGCGGCGACAGGGGGCTTGGCTACACCTTC
NA | TRBJ1-1 | NA | TRBV2 | CASRPRSPISTEAFF | TGTGCCAGCAGGCCGCGGTCGCCAATCTCCACTGAAGCTTTCTTT
NA | TRBJ1-2 | many | TRBV6-1 | CASSRSIRAGANGYTF | TGTGCCAGCAGCCGCAGCATAAGGGCAGGGGCTAATGGCTACACCTTC
TRBD1 | TRBJ2-2 | many | TRBV20-1 | CSARWTGEDTGELFF | TGCAGTGCTAGGTGGACAGGGGAAGACACCGGGGAGCTGTTTTTT
NA | TRBJ2-2 | many | TRBV20-1 | CSANLGSSGELFF | TGCAGTGCTAATCTCGGGTCCAGCGGGGAGCTGTTTTTT
NA | TRBJ2-2 | NA | TRBV6-5 | CASSSLVVDSGTGELFF | TGTGCCAGCAGTTCCTTAGTCGTGGATAGCGGAACCGGGGAGCTGTTTTTT
TRBD1 | TRBJ1-1 | few | TRBV30 | CAWDHYRGMNTEAFF | TGTGCCTGGGACCATTACAGGGGAATGAACACTGAAGCTTTCTTT
TRBD1 | TRBJ1-5 | many | TRBV6-1 | CASSVGQGLNQPQHF | TGTGCCAGCAGTGTTGGACAGGGACTCAATCAGCCCCAGCATTTT
NA | TRBJ2-7 | many | TRBV11-1 | CASSPPQGLQAYEQYF | TGTGCCAGCAGCCCTCCACAGGGCCTCCAAGCTTACGAGCAGTACTTC
NA | TRBJ2-5 | NA | TRBV9 | CASSVDLMTETQYF | TGTGCCAGCAGCGTAGATCTTATGACGGAGACCCAGTACTTC
TRBD2 | TRBJ2-7 | many | TRBV2 | CASSENRRLAGSYEQYF | TGTGCCAGCAGTGAAAATCGAAGGCTAGCGGGCTCCTACGAGCAGTACTTC
NA | TRBJ1-3 | NA | TRBV28 | CGGASSSGNTIYF | TGTGGTGGGGCATCTAGCTCTGGAAACACCATATATTTT
NA | TRBJ2-7 | NA | TRBV28 | CASSFKGSSFYEQYF | TGTGCCAGCAGTTTTAAGGGCAGTTCGTTCTACGAGCAGTACTTC
NA | TRBJ2-5 | once | TRBV20-1 | CSAGQTAQETQYF | TGCAGTGCTGGCCAGACAGCACAAGAGACCCAGTACTTC
NA | TRBJ2-2 | many | TRBV28 | CASSLSQGSTGELFF | TGTGCCAGCAGTTTATCACAGGGATCCACCGGGGAGCTGTTTTTT
NA | TRBJ2-7 | NA | TRBV25-1 | CASSAGQRFSYEQYF | TGTGCCAGCAGCGCGGGACAGCGCTTCTCCTACGAGCAGTACTTC
TRBD1 | TRBJ1-2 | NA | TRBV20-1 | CSLHSGQVYGYTF | TGCAGTCTACACTCAGGACAGGTCTATGGCTACACCTTC
NA | TRBJ2-6 | many | TRBV7-6 | CASTSARGSGANVLTF | TGTGCCAGCACCTCCGCCCGGGGGTCCGGGGCCAACGTCCTGACTTTC
NA | TRBJ2-4 | few | TRBV12-3/TRBV12-4 | CASSLGGQDHKNIKYF | TGTGCCAGCAGTTTAGGCGGGCAGGACCACAAAAACATTAAGTACTTC
NA | TRBJ1-6 | many | TRBV2 | CAISSSTNSPLHF | TGTGCCATCTCCAGTTCGACCAATTCACCCCTCCACTTT
NA | TRBJ1-6 | many | TRBV7-2 | CASSLQGTNNSPLHF | TGTGCCAGCAGCTTACAGGGAACAAATAATTCACCCCTCCACTTT
TRBD1 | TRBJ2-5 | NA | TRBV28 | CASRGDRERETQYF | TGTGCCAGCAGGGGGGACAGGGAGCGGGAGACCCAGTACTTC
NA | TRBJ2-7 | many | TRBV10-1 | CASSDRGSGTYEQYF | TGCGCCAGCAGTGATAGAGGGTCGGGAACCTACGAGCAGTACTTC
TRBD1 | TRBJ1-3 | many | TRBV12-3/TRBV12-4 | CASTPTGLAGNTIYF | TGTGCCAGCACCCCGACAGGGCTAGCTGGAAACACCATATATTTT
NA | TRBJ2-2 | few | TRBV11-2 | CASSILRDSESTGELFF | TGTGCCAGCAGTATTCTCCGGGACTCCGAGAGTACCGGGGAGCTGTTTTTT
TRBD1 | TRBJ1-2 | many | TRBV7-3 | CASSLDRGRVSGYTF | TGTGCCAGCAGCCTAGACAGGGGGCGAGTAAGTGGCTACACCTTC
TRBD1 | TRBJ1-2 | NA | TRBV28 | CASSLRRGHGYTF | TGTGCCAGCAGTTTGCGAAGGGGGCATGGCTACACCTTC